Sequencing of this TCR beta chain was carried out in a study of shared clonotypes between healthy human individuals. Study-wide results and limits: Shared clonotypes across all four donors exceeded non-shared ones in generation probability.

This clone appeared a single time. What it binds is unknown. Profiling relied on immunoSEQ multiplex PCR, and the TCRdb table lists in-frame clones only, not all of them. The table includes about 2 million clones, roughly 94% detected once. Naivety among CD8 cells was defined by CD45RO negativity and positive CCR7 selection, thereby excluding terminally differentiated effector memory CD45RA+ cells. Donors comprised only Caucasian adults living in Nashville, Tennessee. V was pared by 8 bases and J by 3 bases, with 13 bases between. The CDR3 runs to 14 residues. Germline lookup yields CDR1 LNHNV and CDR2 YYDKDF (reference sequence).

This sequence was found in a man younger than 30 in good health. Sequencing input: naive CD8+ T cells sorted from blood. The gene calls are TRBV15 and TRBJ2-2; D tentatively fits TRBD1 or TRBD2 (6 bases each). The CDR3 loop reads CATVRGADTGELFF. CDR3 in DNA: TGTGCCACCGTAAGGGGGGCGGACACCGGGGAGCTGTTTTTT.